Each of the 13 T cell receptor beta chains below was sequenced from the same sample in a study of blood T cell repertoires in COVID-19. Method: immunoSEQ multiplex PCR; TCRdb's copy keeps in-frame clones and lacks some. The sample has 210,000 or so clones, 85% to 90% seen once; the top ten hold about 2.2%. Sequencing was done on a sample of peripheral blood. Every receptor here comes from a woman aged 45 to 65 with acute or convalescent COVID-19.

The rearrangement joins TRBV18 to TRBJ1-6; the match to TRBD1 covers 10 bases. Germline CDR1 is KGHSH and CDR2 is LQKENI. The CDR3 is made up of 19 amino acids. V shed 3 bases, J shed 4 bases, and the junction held 12 bases outside the gene matches. The CDR3 protein is CASSPTTGGLRTYNSPLHF. CDR3 sequence (DNA): TGTGCCAGCTCACCTACGACAGGGGGCCTTAGAACATATAATTCACCCCTCCACTTT.

The CDR3 bases are TGTGCCAGCAGTGACTCAGGACGGGGGGAGACTGAAGCTTTCTTT. This gives the protein CASSDSGRGETEAFF. The chain uses TRBV25-1 and TRBJ1-1; D is perhaps TRBD1 (5 bases). Trimming took 3 bases from V and 5 from J, leaving 16 bases between them. Germline V gene lookup returns CDR1 MGHDK and CDR2 SYGVNS. The CDR3 covers 15 residues. Based on the CDR3 plus reference TRBV25-1 and TRBJ1-1, the full variable domain is EADIYQTPRYLVIGTGKKITLECSQTMGHDKMYWYQQDPGMELHLIHYSYGVNSTEKGDLSSESTVSRIRTEHFPLTLESARPSHTSQYLCASSDSGRGETEAFFGQGTRLTVV.

A note on this clone: A junction boundary mismatches the germline segment, possibly from a read error. This sequence joins TRBV27 and TRBJ2-1; 10 bases map to TRBD2. Germline lookup yields CDR1 MNHEY and CDR2 SMNVEV (reference sequence). The CDR3 contains 11 residues. The CDR3 loop reads CASSQGLARIF. Here the CDR3 DNA reads TGTGCCAGCAGCCAGGGACTAGCGCGGATCTTC.

V is TRBV6-2 or TRBV6-3 and J is TRBJ2-3; TRBD2 matches 15 bases. The CDR3 sequence is 18 residues long. V shed 6 bases and J 0 bases; nucleotides not matched to a gene: 7. Germline values: CDR1 MNHEY, CDR2 SVGEGT. CDR3 amino acids: CASRPFGTSGGSTDTQYF. CDR3 nucleotide sequence: TGTGCCAGCAGACCTTTTGGGACTAGCGGGGGGAGCACAGATACGCAGTATTTT.

This clone was detected only once. The CDR3 loop reads CATEGVAGDTGELFF. The CDR3 coding sequence is TGTGCCACCGAGGGGGTAGCGGGGGACACCGGGGAGCTGTTTTTT. This sequence joins TRBV19 and TRBJ2-2, with 9 bases that match TRBD2. V shed 10 bases, J shed 3 bases, and the junction held 9 bases outside the gene matches. CDR1 is LNHDA, CDR2 SQIVND, per germline (reference sequence). The CDR3 runs 15 residues.

V and J are TRBV6-1 and TRBJ2-6; TRBD1 aligns across 7 bases. Germline V lookup: CDR1 MNHNS, CDR2 SASEGT. The CDR3 extends over 17 amino acids. The V gene end was trimmed by 2 bases and the J gene end by 0 bases; junction bases not matched to a gene: 4. This chain's CDR3 is CASSERRGFSGANVLTF. CDR3 sequence (DNA): TGTGCCAGCAGTGAACGCAGGGGGTTCTCTGGGGCCAACGTCCTGACTTTC.

This chain links TRBV5-4 with TRBJ2-1; 7 bases align to TRBD2. With 2 bases clipped from V and 4 bases from J, the junction kept 6 bases outside the gene matches. Germline lookup yields CDR1 SGHNT and CDR2 YYREEE (reference sequence). CDR3 length equals 15 residues. The CDR3 is CASSFTSGKYNEQFF. CDR3 DNA sequence: TGTGCCAGCAGCTTTACCAGCGGGAAGTACAATGAGCAGTTCTTC.

This clone was observed a single time. The chain has TRBV30 and TRBJ2-7; TRBD2 matches at 9 bases. CDR1 and CDR2 (germline): GTSNPN, SVGIG (reference sequence). The CDR3 covers 13 residues. V lost 8 bases and J lost 2; bases outside the gene matches: 7. CDR3 residues: CAEGLAGTYEQYF. In DNA form, the CDR3 reads TGTGCCGAGGGGCTAGCGGGAACCTACGAGCAGTACTTC.

In DNA, the CDR3 is TGTGCCAGCAGCTTTAGTTATTCCCGGAATTCACCCCTCCACTTT. Translation: CASSFSYSRNSPLHF. The V gene is TRBV7-2, the J gene TRBJ1-6, with D unclear. Germline values: CDR1 SGHTA, CDR2 FQGNSA. The CDR3 is 15 residues long. The V end lost 3 bases, the J end lost 7 bases, and 13 bases lay between the germline ends.

The rearrangement joins TRBV30 to TRBJ1-2; maybe TRBD1 (6 bases). V dropped 2 bases and J dropped 1 base, with 17 bases sitting between them. Germline assignment: CDR1 GTSNPN and CDR2 SVGIG (reference sequence). The CDR3 covers 16 residues. The CDR3 loop is CAWSLGTGLLNYGYTF. DNA for the CDR3: TGTGCCTGGAGTCTAGGAACAGGGCTCCTTAACTATGGCTACACCTTC.

The chain has TRBV7-3 and TRBJ2-3, with 15 bases lining up with TRBD2. V lost 4 bases and J lost 6; bases outside the gene matches: 5. The length of the CDR3 is 16 residues. The germline CDR1 and CDR2 sequences are SGHTA and FQGTGA. The CDR3 DNA sequence: TGTGCCAGCAGCTCCGGACTAGCGGGGGGGCCGGATACGCAGTATTTT. It specifies CASSSGLAGGPDTQYF.

The gene calls are TRBV10-2 and TRBJ2-5, with a possible D match to TRBD1 (6 bases). Per the germline V gene, CDR1 is WSHSY and CDR2 is SAAADI. This CDR3 comprises 14 residues. Trimming removed 7 bases at V and 5 bases at J, with 17 bases between. The CDR3 nucleotides read TGCGCCAGCAATAGAGCCGGGACAACGGAGACCCAGTACTTC. Protein product: CASNRAGTTETQYF.

The V gene is TRBV27, the J gene TRBJ2-1, with a tentative D call TRBD1 (6 bases). This CDR3 comprises 14 residues. Germline CDR1 MNHEY, CDR2 SMNVEV (reference sequence). V shed 6 bases and J shed 8 bases, with 17 bases lying between them. CDR3 nucleotide sequence: TGTGCCAGCAGGTGGGGTCCAGGGGATTATGAGCAGTTCTTC. Translation: CASRWGPGDYEQFF.